This T cell receptor beta chain was captured in a study of beta chain features in type 1 diabetes (dated by TCRdb to 2016 to 2019). The study in broad terms: Mean age, gender distribution, total cell number and subset yield did not differ between patients and healthy donors. A total of 100 million to 140 million sorted cells were examined across all samples, and the number of cells per subset was strongly correlated with RNA yield. The study compared TCRB repertoires of sorted circulating CD4+ T cell subsets between recently diagnosed type 1 diabetes patients and matched healthy donors. Naive and central memory subsets were obtained from all 30 or so donors, but regulatory and stem cell-like memory subsets were isolated from only 8 patients and about eight healthy donors. Paper-wide results and their limitations: Sequencing cDNA rather than genomic DNA could over-represent highly expressing activated cells, although activation and CD3 levels did not differ between groups. The naive, central memory and regulatory TCRB repertoires appeared to resemble one another more closely among patients than among healthy donors. Fewer insertions and more nucleotide deletions at VDJ recombination sites were observed in patients with type 1 diabetes, implying thymic rearrangement abnormalities. Shorter templates might be favored by PCR, yet because patient and control samples were amplified and corrected together, any such skew would affect both groups equally. A moderate but significant shortening of TCRB CDR3 length was observed in type 1 diabetes patients in all four CD4+ subsets. Because small numbers of individuals were included in the HLA sub-analyses, any influence of HLA type on TCRB rearrangement was left unresolved.

From each donor, a single peripheral blood sample of 100 to 150 mL on average was drawn into heparinised tubes. A BD FACSAria II was used to sort naive, central memory, regulatory and stem cell-like memory CD4+ T cells with a panel that included CD45RO, CCR7, CD25, CD127, CD95 and CD27. Every sorted population had a purity above 95%. Right away, PBMCs were isolated by Lymphoprep density gradient centrifugation and were stained directly, with no culture step. To minimize batch effects, samples were stained and sorted in pairs, one healthy donor with one patient per experiment. CDR1 and CDR2 are drawn from the germline V gene: SGDLS, YYNGEE. The CDR3 starts with the cysteine, ends with the phenylalanine, and has 15 residues. Only CDR3 DNA is held: 45 bases, read in frame from base 1. V is clipped by 3 bases and J by 5 bases, and the sequence between their germline boundaries is 17 bases long. A note on this clone: Which antigen it targets is not known. Per-base quality was not reported, and no clone a single base away is much larger than it.

All of the isolated RNA was reverse transcribed with the High Capacity cDNA Reverse Transcription Kit, so expressed TCRB transcripts were sequenced. Deep immunoSEQ sequencing was performed on naive, central memory and regulatory T cell samples, with an average of roughly 3.3 million total reads per sample. After sorted cells were lysed in RLT buffer, RNA was extracted with DNase-treated RNeasy Micro or Mini kits, with the choice depending on cell number. To prevent cross-contamination, every cell subset was processed on its own, while patient and healthy donor samples were processed together. The immunoSEQ multiplex PCR was used to amplify TCRB sequences from cDNA, generating 87-bp fragments that spanned the CDR3 region. The amplicons were sequenced using the Illumina HiSeq platform. The source study handled its data this way. Synthetic template baselines were used to correct PCR bias computationally, reads within Hamming distance 2 were collapsed, and singletons that could not be merged were discarded. Reads were aligned against IMGT to assign V, D and J genes, CDR3 length and insertions or deletions at six rearrangement sites. Clonotype counts were normalized to sorted cell number within each subset before computing true diversity and Gini coefficients with the tcR R package. The overlap coefficient, calculated on TCRB nucleotide sequences, was used to measure repertoire sharing. As a proxy for the pre-selection repertoire, out-of-frame TCRB sequences from naive cells were analyzed. Entries here come from immuneACCESS through TCRdb and include only in-frame sequences with V and J called. Some clones fail to appear in such tables; in the studies checked, an unresolved V gene covers under half of the shortfall, and the cause of the remainder is unknown. That table gives V, J and clone size, and the DNA gave D and trimming. The table for this sample lists about 470,000 clones; 30% of them were counted only once. Of the sample, 0.065% falls within the top ten clones.

The sequencing input was naive CD4+ T cells from blood. What the cell subset or site label conveys for this sample: true naive CD4+ T cells. Rearrangement joined TRBV9 to TRBJ2-5; TRBD2 is a possible D gene, resting on 5 matching bases. The receptor was isolated from a man aged 18-30 years in good health. The CDR3 in this case is CASSARMMTGETQYF. The DNA reads TGTGCCAGCAGCGCCCGAATGATGACGGGGGAGACCCAGTACTTC. The full variable domain, completed from the reference TRBV9 and TRBJ2-5 proteins outside the CDR3, reads DSGVTQTPKHLITATGQRVTLRCSPRSGDLSVYWYQQSLDQGLQFLIQYYNGEERAKGNILERFSAQQFPDLHSELNLSSLELGDSALYFCASSARMMTGETQYFGPGTRLLVL.